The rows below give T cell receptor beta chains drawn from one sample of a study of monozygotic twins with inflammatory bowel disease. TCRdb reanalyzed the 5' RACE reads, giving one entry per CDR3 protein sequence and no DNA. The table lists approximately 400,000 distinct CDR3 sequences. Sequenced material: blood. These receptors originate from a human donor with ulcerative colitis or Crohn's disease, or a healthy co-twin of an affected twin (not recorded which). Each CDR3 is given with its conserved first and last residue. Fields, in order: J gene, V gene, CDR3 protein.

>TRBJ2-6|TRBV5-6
CASSLNLAANVLTF
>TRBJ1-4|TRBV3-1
CASSQDREGNEKLFF
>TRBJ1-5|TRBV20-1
CSANMEAQPQHF
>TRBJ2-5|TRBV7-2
CASSSGLAGNQETRYF
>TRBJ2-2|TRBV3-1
CASSHVSGTGELFF
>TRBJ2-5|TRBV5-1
CASSSEGGETQYF
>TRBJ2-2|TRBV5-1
CASSFGLAGVVGELFF
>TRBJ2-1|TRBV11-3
CASSFGSGDEQFF
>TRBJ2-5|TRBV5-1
CASSLFTGQETQYF
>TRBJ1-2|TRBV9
CASSPPDRLVTF
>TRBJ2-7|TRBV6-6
CASSYPEEGQYF
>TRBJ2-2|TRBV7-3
CASSLTSGSSLGELFF
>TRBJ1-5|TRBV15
CATSEMGGLSNQPQHF
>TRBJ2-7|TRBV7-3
CASSLSGGDSYEQYF
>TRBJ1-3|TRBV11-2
CASSSPLGPRGLPSGNTIYF
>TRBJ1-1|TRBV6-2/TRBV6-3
CASSRDRGKKNTEAFF
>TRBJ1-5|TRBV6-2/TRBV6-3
CASRWGRNQPQHF
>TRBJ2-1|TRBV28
CASSVIVRRYNEQFF
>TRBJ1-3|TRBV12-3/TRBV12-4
CASSLSLSTGTGNTIYF
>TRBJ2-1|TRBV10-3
CAIRRDPQGDEQFF
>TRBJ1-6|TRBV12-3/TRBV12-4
CASSFAGAMNSPLHF
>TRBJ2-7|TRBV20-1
CSAKMRGPYEQYF
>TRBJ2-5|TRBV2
CASIGFKVAGEETQYF
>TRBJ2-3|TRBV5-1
CASSFPGGGTDTQYF
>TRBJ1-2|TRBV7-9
CASSLSRTTNYGYTF
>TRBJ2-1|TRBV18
CASSGSGGAAYNEQFF
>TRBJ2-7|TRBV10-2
CASSDPVSFEQYF
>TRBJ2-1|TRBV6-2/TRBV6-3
CASSYLRELYNEQFF
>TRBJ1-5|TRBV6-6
CASGQGHNNQPQHF
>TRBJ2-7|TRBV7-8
CASTRGDGQEQYF
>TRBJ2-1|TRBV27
CASSLSSKDTQFF
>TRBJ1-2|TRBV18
CASSPRTGVHYGYTF
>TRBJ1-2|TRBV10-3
CAISGQGVHYGYTF
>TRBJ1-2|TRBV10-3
CAISESAPNYGYTF
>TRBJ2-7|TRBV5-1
CASSSSGSLSGQYF
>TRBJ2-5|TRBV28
CASSSGLAARETQYF
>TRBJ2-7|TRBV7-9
CASTPRAHPYEQYF
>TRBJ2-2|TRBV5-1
CASSGQGNTGELFF
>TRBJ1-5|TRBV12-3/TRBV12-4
CASSQDGFNQPQHF
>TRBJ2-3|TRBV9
CASSVVPSGSTDTQYF
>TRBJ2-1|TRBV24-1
CATSDGTALEQFF
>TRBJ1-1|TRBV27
CASSLGSEAFF
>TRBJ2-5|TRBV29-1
CSFAGYSETQYF
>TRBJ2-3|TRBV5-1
CASSSRSIITDTQYF
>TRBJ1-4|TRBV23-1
CASITTGGSEKLFF
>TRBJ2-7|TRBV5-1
CASGRYRAQGIHEQYF
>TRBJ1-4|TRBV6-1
CASSEALRTGVEKLFF
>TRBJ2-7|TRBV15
CATSRQAGTAGEQYF
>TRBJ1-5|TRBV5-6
CASSVLGTPDVSQPQHF
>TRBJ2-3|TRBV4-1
CASSQGGIAGADTDTQYF
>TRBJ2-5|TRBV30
CAWSVMGARGTQYF
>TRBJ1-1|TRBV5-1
CASSLTGKRDTEAFF
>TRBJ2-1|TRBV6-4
CASSRSGGFNEQFF
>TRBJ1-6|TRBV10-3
CAITGALNSPLHF
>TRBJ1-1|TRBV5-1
CASSQGWVTEAFF